The 7 T cell receptor beta chains reported below all come from one sample, sequenced in a study of T cell responses to AZD1222 COVID-19 vaccine. Measured with immunoSEQ multiplex PCR; TCRdb has only the in-frame clones, and not every one. Counted here are approximately 75,000 clones, around 86% occurring once; the ten biggest clones make up 18%. The material was peripheral blood, obtained 28 days after the second AZD1222 dose. These receptors were taken from an adult who received the AZD1222 COVID-19 vaccine.

The genes are TRBV11-2 and TRBJ1-1; D call uncertain. The CDR3 contains 13 residues. Germline CDR1 SGHAT, CDR2 FQNNGV. The V end lost 5 bases, the J end lost 5 bases, and 12 bases lay between the germline ends. The CDR3 DNA is TGTGCCAGCAGCCTGACGGGGAGGACTGAAGCTTTCTTT. Residues: CASSLTGRTEAFF. The full variable domain, in which reference TRBV11-2 and TRBJ1-1 provide the parts outside the CDR3, is EAGVAQSPRYKIIEKRQSVAFWCNPISGHATLYWYQQILGQGPKLLIQFQNNGVVDDSQLPKDRFSAERLKGVDSTLKIQPAKLEDSAVYLCASSLTGRTEAFFGQGTRLTVV.

J is TRBJ2-7 and V is TRBV5-8; D is possibly TRBD1 (6 bases). V dropped 4 bases and J dropped 11 bases, with 22 bases sitting between them. Germline CDR1 is SGHTS and CDR2 is YDEGEE. CDR3 length: 14 residues. The CDR3 nucleotides read TGTGCCAGCAGCCATACAGGGACACCCACCAAGGAGTACTTC. This translates into CASSHTGTPTKEYF.

This chain links TRBV29-1 with TRBJ2-6, with 7 bases lining up with TRBD1. V lost 6 bases, J lost 2 bases, and 10 bases stayed unmatched. This CDR3 region has 16 residues. The germline CDR1 and CDR2 sequences are SQVTM and ANQGSEA. As DNA, the CDR3 is TGCAGCGTGCTGGACAGGACCGAAACTGGGGCCAACGTCCTGACTTTC. The encoded protein is CSVLDRTETGANVLTF.

The chain links TRBV5-1 to TRBJ2-3; unclear D gene. Trimming shortened V by 1 base and J by 5 bases, and 2 bases separated the two germline ends. The CDR3 consists of 11 residues. Germline CDR1 and CDR2: SGHRS and YFSETQ. The CDR3 DNA reads as TGCGCCAGCAGCTTGAAAGATACGCAGTATTTT. Translation: CASSLKDTQYF.

This sequence joins TRBV30 and TRBJ2-2; TRBD2 might be the D (5 bases). This CDR3 is built from 13 residues. Trimming removed 0 bases from V and 6 bases from J, with 8 bases in between. Per the germline V gene, CDR1 is GTSNPN and CDR2 is SVGIG (reference sequence). In nucleotides, the CDR3 is TGTGCCTGGAGTGTACTAGTACCCGGGGAGCTGTTTTTT. It specifies CAWSVLVPGELFF.

The genes are TRBV6-5 and TRBJ1-3; D is unclear. The V end lost 5 bases, the J end lost 6 bases, and 14 bases lay between the germline ends. Looked up from germline, CDR1 is MNHEY and CDR2 is SVGAGI. This CDR3 is built from 14 residues. This chain's CDR3 is CASSREVEANTIYF. CDR3 nucleotides: TGTGCCAGCAGTAGAGAGGTCGAGGCAAACACCATATATTTT.

The chain recombines TRBV11-2 with TRBJ1-1; the D gene is possibly TRBD1 (5 bases). Germline values: CDR1 SGHAT, CDR2 FQNNGV. The length of the CDR3 is 12 residues. V was shortened by 7 bases and J by 8 bases, with 14 bases between the two germline ends. CDR3: CASTGTGIEAFF. DNA for the CDR3: TGTGCCAGCACCGGGACCGGCATAGAAGCTTTCTTT.